A selection of T cell receptor beta chains follows, all from one sample in a study of blood T cell repertoires in COVID-19. Sequencing used immunoSEQ multiplex PCR; TCRdb keeps in-frame clones, though not all of them. The table records roughly 150,000 clones, more than 85% of them present only once. The sequencing input was peripheral blood. The source is an older woman with COVID-19, enrolled during active disease. CDR3s include the opening cysteine and the closing phenylalanine or tryptophan. Each record gives: J gene, V gene, D gene, clone size, CDR3 protein, CDR3 DNA. D genes are given only for firm matches. Clone size is given for some rows only: seen once, a few or many times, or a class if the clone is expanded.

TRBJ2-5 | TRBV3-1/TRBV3-2 | - | once | CASSPLGEETQYF | TGTGCCAGCAGCCCTTTGGGCGAAGAGACCCAGTACTTC
TRBJ2-5 | TRBV6-5 | TRBD2 | - | CASRPSGADSAQYF | TGTGCCAGCAGACCTAGCGGGGCAGATTCGGCCCAGTACTTC
TRBJ1-5 | TRBV6-2/TRBV6-3 | - | - | CASSLPGNSNQPQHF | TGTGCCAGCAGCCTTCCGGGGAATAGCAATCAGCCCCAGCATTTT
TRBJ1-2 | TRBV9 | TRBD1 | - | CASSVGQGPGGYTF | TGTGCCAGCAGCGTAGGACAGGGGCCCGGGGGCTACACCTTC
TRBJ1-2 | TRBV23-1 | - | - | CASSQTLKYHEGLYYGYTF | TGCGCCAGCAGTCAAACCCTAAAGTATCACGAGGGCCTTTACTATGGCTACACCTTC
TRBJ1-2 | TRBV30 | - | - | CAWGGGGYGYTF | TGTGCCTGGGGCGGGGGGGGCTATGGCTACACCTTC
TRBJ2-1 | TRBV19 | - | - | CASSGGVVQESEQFF | TGTGCCAGTAGTGGAGGAGTGGTCCAGGAATCGGAGCAGTTCTTC
TRBJ1-6 | TRBV7-9 | - | - | CASSPGRNSPLHF | TGTGCCAGCAGCCCGGGGAGGAATTCACCCCTCCACTTT
TRBJ2-5 | TRBV4-2 | TRBD2 | - | CASSQDLPSGQETQYF | TGTGCCAGCAGCCAAGATCTCCCTAGCGGGCAAGAGACCCAGTACTTC
TRBJ1-3 | TRBV18 | TRBD1 | once | CASSPPGQGASWSGNTIYF | TGTGCCAGCTCACCACCCGGACAGGGGGCTTCCTGGTCTGGAAACACCATATATTTT
TRBJ1-2 | TRBV7-2 | - | - | CASSLAGGESYGYTF | TGTGCCAGCAGCTTAGCCGGGGGAGAGTCCTATGGCTACACCTTC
TRBJ1-2 | TRBV19 | TRBD1 | - | CASRRRRDSAYYGYTF | TGTGCCAGTAGGAGACGCCGGGACAGTGCTTACTATGGCTACACCTTC
TRBJ1-2 | TRBV3-1/TRBV3-2 | TRBD1 | - | CASSYRDRGYGYTF | TGTGCCAGCAGCTACCGGGACAGGGGCTATGGCTACACCTTC
TRBJ2-7 | TRBV6-5 | - | - | CASKRTVDSYEQYF | TGTGCCAGCAAACGGACAGTCGACTCCTACGAGCAGTACTTC
TRBJ1-4 | TRBV14 | - | - | CASSQGGLENEKLFF | TGTGCCAGCAGCCAAGGGGGGCTTGAGAATGAAAAACTGTTTTTT
TRBJ1-6 | TRBV6-1 | TRBD1 | - | CASSEGDSYNSPLHF | TGTGCCAGCAGTGAAGGGGACAGCTATAATTCACCCCTCCACTTT
TRBJ1-1 | TRBV2 | - | - | CASSETGGVNTEAFF | TGTGCCAGCAGTGAGACAGGTGGGGTGAACACTGAAGCTTTCTTT
TRBJ1-6 | TRBV6-5 | TRBD1 | - | CASSRTGGGNSPLHF | TGTGCCAGCAGTAGGACAGGGGGCGGTAATTCACCCCTCCACTTT
TRBJ2-7 | TRBV19 | TRBD1 | - | CATRDSLDEQYF | TGTGCCACCCGGGACAGCCTTGACGAGCAGTACTTC
TRBJ1-1 | TRBV2 | - | - | CASSESPGRGTEAFF | TGTGCCAGCAGTGAATCCCCAGGGAGGGGGACTGAAGCTTTCTTT
TRBJ1-5 | TRBV7-8 | - | - | CASSSPIGGVNQPQHF | TGTGCCAGCAGCTCCCCGATAGGGGGGGTCAATCAGCCCCAGCATTTT
TRBJ2-5 | TRBV11-2 | - | - | CASSPRQGGYETQYF | TGTGCCAGCAGCCCACGGCAAGGGGGTTACGAGACCCAGTACTTC
TRBJ1-1 | TRBV4-3 | - | - | CASSPQQGGMNTEAFF | TGCGCCAGCAGCCCCCAGCAGGGCGGGATGAACACTGAAGCTTTCTTT
TRBJ2-1 | TRBV12-5 | - | - | CASASKRGNSYNEQFF | TGTGCTAGTGCCTCTAAAAGGGGGAACTCCTACAATGAGCAGTTCTTC
TRBJ2-2 | TRBV7-2 | - | - | CASSGSGELFF | TGTGCCAGCAGCGGGAGCGGGGAGCTGTTTTTT
TRBJ2-1 | TRBV7-3 | TRBD2 | - | CASREGGGTYNEQFF | TGTGCCAGCAGGGAAGGCGGGGGTACCTACAATGAGCAGTTCTTC
TRBJ1-2 | TRBV4-3 | - | - | CASSQAFGGSEYGYTF | TGCGCCAGCAGCCAAGCCTTTGGCGGTTCAGAATATGGCTACACCTTC
TRBJ2-3 | TRBV4-2 | TRBD1 | - | CASSQGDRGNTDTQYF | TGTGCCAGCAGCCAAGGGGACAGGGGGAACACAGATACGCAGTATTTT
TRBJ1-3 | TRBV6-5 | - | - | CASTKTGSGNTIYF | TGTGCCAGCACGAAGACAGGCTCTGGAAACACCATATATTTT
TRBJ1-5 | TRBV9 | - | - | CASSGTREVGQPQHF | TGTGCCAGCAGCGGGACCAGGGAAGTAGGGCAGCCCCAGCATTTT
TRBJ1-1 | TRBV5-1 | - | - | CASSLAAQPNTEAFF | TGCGCCAGCAGCTTGGCCGCACAACCGAACACTGAAGCTTTCTTT
TRBJ2-7 | TRBV5-1 | TRBD2 | - | CASSAGTRDYEQYF | TGCGCCAGCAGCGCCGGGACTAGGGATTACGAGCAGTACTTC
TRBJ1-5 | TRBV7-8 | - | - | CASSLAFQSNQPQHF | TGTGCCAGCAGCTTAGCGTTCCAGAGCAATCAGCCCCAGCATTTT
TRBJ1-4 | TRBV2 | - | - | CASSRTQRGSEKLFF | TGTGCCAGCAGTCGGACACAACGAGGTAGTGAAAAACTGTTTTTT